What follows are 9 T cell receptor beta chains derived from one specimen sequenced in a study of identical twins. TCRdb processed the 5' RACE reads anew with MiXCR; each CDR3 protein has one entry. The profile covers 240,000 or so distinct CDR3 sequences, with 10% to 15% appearing a single time and roughly 3.7% taken by the ten largest. In addition, the sample was reused for a study of yellow fever vaccine responses in identical twins.

Sequenced: memory (CD45RO+) T cells sorted from blood. Receptor source: a woman aged 18-29 years in good health.

This clonotype showed up many times. This sequence joins TRBV4-1 and TRBJ2-5; possibly TRBD2 for D (6 bases). CDR1 and CDR2 (germline): MGHRA, YSYEKL. The CDR3 has 15 residues. V lost 1 base to trimming and J lost 0 bases, with 9 bases between them. CDR3 bases: TGCGCCAGCAGCCAAGCGGGAGTGAACCAAGAGACCCAGTACTTC. This encodes CASSQAGVNQETQYF.

This clonotype has just a few counts. The chain recombines TRBV9 with TRBJ2-2; 11 bases are shared with TRBD2. Looked up from germline, CDR1 is SGDLS and CDR2 is YYNGEE. This CDR3 contains 15 residues. V dropped 3 bases and J dropped 6; count of bases not matched to a gene: 4. CDR3 DNA: TGTGCCAGCAGCGCCCTACTAGCGGGGGCCGGGGAGCTGTTTTTT. Protein product: CASSALLAGAGELFF.

This clonotype was seen more than once but under ten times. This chain links TRBV7-2 with TRBJ2-7, with 11 bases aligning to TRBD2. V was pared by 7 bases and J by 5 bases, with 4 bases of the junction left unmatched. The germline gives CDR1 SGHTA, CDR2 FQGNSA. This CDR3 is built from 13 residues. CDR3 in DNA: TGTGCCAGCAACCCTAGCGGGAGGCACGAGCAGTACTTC. Amino acids: CASNPSGRHEQYF.

This clonotype was detected a few times. V gene TRBV3-1 combines with J gene TRBJ2-1; 10 positions match TRBD2. The length of the CDR3 is 16 residues. Germline CDR1 LGHDT, CDR2 YNNKEL (reference sequence). V was clipped by 4 bases and J by 6 bases; unmatched bases: 9. The CDR3 nucleotides are TGTGCCAGCAGCCGCACCCCAAGCGGGAGGGCCAATGAGCAGTTCTTC. Protein sequence: CASSRTPSGRANEQFF.

The rearrangement joins TRBV5-1 to TRBJ1-4; no reliable D call. Germline V gives CDR1 SGHRS, CDR2 YFSETQ. V was cut by 3 bases and J by 0 bases, with 9 bases left in between. The CDR3 sequence is 15 residues long. The CDR3 coding sequence is TGCGCCAGCAGCTCTGGACGGACAACTAATGAAAAACTGTTTTTT. This sequence encodes CASSSGRTTNEKLFF.

The rearrangement links TRBV6-2 or TRBV6-3 to TRBJ2-1, with D perhaps TRBD1 or TRBD2 (6 bases each). With 4 bases removed from V and 5 bases from J, the gap between germline ends came to 12 bases. Germline lookup yields CDR1 MNHEY and CDR2 SVGEGT. The CDR3 totals 14 residues. As DNA, the CDR3 is TGTGCCAGCAGTTCCCCAGGGGAGGACAATGAGCAGTTCTTC. This codes for CASSSPGEDNEQFF.

This clonotype was found many times. The genes are TRBV12-3 or TRBV12-4 and TRBJ2-2; D is perhaps TRBD1 or TRBD2 (5 bases each). Between the trimmed V and J ends, which lost 3 bases and 7 bases, there was a span of 18 bases. The CDR3 extends over 16 amino acids. As DNA, the CDR3 is TGTGCCAGCAGTTTTTCTTCGGGACGGGCAGGCGGGGAGCTGTTTTTT. Translating it yields CASSFSSGRAGGELFF.

This clonotype has a handful of counts. V and J are TRBV7-9 and TRBJ2-3; 8 bases line up with TRBD1. V shed 3 bases and J 0 bases; nucleotides not matched to a gene: 2. The CDR3 covers 15 residues. The germline CDR1 and CDR2 sequences are SEHNR and FQNEAQ (reference sequence). As DNA, the CDR3 is TGTGCCAGCAGCTTGGGACAGGCTAGCACAGATACGCAGTATTTT. Translating gives CASSLGQASTDTQYF.

This clonotype was seen only a few times. The chain links TRBV6-5 to TRBJ2-4, with 9 bases identical to TRBD1. Germline loops: CDR1 MNHEY, CDR2 SVGAGI. The J segment lost 1 base and the V segment lost 4 bases, leaving 8 bases of the junction unmatched. The CDR3 is 17 residues long. CDR3 nucleotide sequence: TGTGCCAGCAGTTCAGTACAGGGGGCAAGGGCCAAAAACATTCAGTACTTC. Amino acids: CASSSVQGARAKNIQYF.